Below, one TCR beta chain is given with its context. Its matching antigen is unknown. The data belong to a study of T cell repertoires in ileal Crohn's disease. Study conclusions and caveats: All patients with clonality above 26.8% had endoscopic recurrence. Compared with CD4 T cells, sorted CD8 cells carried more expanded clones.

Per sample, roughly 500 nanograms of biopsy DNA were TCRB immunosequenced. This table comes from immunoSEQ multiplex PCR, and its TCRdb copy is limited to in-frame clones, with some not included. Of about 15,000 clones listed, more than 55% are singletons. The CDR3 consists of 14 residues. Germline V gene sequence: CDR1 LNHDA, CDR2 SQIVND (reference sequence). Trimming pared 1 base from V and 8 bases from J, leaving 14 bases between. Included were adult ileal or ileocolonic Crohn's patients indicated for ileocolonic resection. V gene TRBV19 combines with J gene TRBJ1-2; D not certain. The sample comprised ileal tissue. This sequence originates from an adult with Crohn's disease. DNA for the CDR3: TGTGCCAGTAGTATAGGGCGACATTATGGAGGCTACACCTTC. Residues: CASSIGRHYGGYTF.